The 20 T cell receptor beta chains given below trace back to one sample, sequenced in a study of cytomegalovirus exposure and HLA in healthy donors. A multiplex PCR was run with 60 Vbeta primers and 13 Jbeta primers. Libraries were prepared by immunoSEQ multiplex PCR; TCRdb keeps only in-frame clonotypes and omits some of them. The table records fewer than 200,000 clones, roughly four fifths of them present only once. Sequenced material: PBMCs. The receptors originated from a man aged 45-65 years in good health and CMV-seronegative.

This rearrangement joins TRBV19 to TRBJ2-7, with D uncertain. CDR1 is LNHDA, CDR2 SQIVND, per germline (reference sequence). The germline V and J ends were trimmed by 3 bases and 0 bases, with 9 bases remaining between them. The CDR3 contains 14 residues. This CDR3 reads CASSMSGYSYEQYF. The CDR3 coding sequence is TGTGCCAGTAGTATGTCCGGTTACTCCTACGAGCAGTACTTC.

CDR3 sequence: CASSKRGWDQPQHF. The CDR3 region has the DNA TGTGCCAGCAGCAAAAGGGGGTGGGATCAGCCCCAGCATTTT. J is TRBJ1-5 and V is TRBV7-2; D might be TRBD1 (6 bases). V was cut by 5 bases and J by 5 bases, with 13 bases left in between. The CDR3 length is 14 residues. Germline V gene data show CDR1 as SGHTA and CDR2 as FQGNSA.

CDR3 sequence: CASSLRQAWGYTF. In DNA form, the CDR3 reads TGTGCCAGCAGTTTACGACAGGCATGGGGCTACACCTTC. This rearrangement joins TRBV28 to TRBJ1-2, with a possible D match to TRBD1 (6 bases). CDR1 and CDR2 from the germline V gene are MDHEN and SYDVKM. The CDR3 is 13 amino acids. The ends were cut back, 2 bases at V and 8 bases at J, with 12 bases in the middle.

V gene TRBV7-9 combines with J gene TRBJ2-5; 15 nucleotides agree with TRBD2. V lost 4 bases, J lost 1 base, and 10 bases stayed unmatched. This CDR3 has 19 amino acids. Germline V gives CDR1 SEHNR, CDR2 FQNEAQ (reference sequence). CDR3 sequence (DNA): TGTGCCAGCAGCTCAGACCCGGGACTAGCGGGAGGTTTCCAAGAGACCCAGTACTTC. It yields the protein CASSSDPGLAGGFQETQYF.

CDR3 residues: CASSMGQGRVAEAFF. CDR3 DNA: TGTGCCAGTAGTATGGGGCAGGGGCGCGTTGCTGAAGCTTTCTTT. The chain couples TRBV19 to TRBJ1-1, with D possibly matching TRBD1 (6 bases). Trimming took off 3 bases at V and 6 bases at J, with 17 bases between the two ends. Germline V gene lookup returns CDR1 LNHDA and CDR2 SQIVND (reference sequence). This CDR3 is 15 amino acids long.

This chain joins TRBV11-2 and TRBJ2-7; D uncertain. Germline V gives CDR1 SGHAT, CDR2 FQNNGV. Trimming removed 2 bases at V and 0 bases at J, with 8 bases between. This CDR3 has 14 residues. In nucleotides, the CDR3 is TGTGCCAGCAGCTTAATGTACAGCTCCTACGAGCAGTACTTC. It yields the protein CASSLMYSSYEQYF.

CDR3 sequence: CASSRVSNQPQHF. CDR3 sequence (DNA): TGTGCCAGCTCTCGCGTGAGCAATCAGCCCCAGCATTTT. The genes are TRBV7-9 and TRBJ1-5; unclear D gene. The V end lost 8 bases, the J end lost 1 base, and 9 bases lay between the germline ends. Germline V lookup: CDR1 SEHNR, CDR2 FQNEAQ (reference sequence). There are 13 residues in the CDR3.

The CDR3 DNA sequence: TGCGCCAGCAAAACGACTAGCGGGAACACAGATACGCAGTATTTT. Encoded protein: CASKTTSGNTDTQYF. This chain links TRBV5-1 with TRBJ2-3; 11 bases agree with TRBD2. Trimming cost V 6 bases and J 2 bases; bases outside gene matches: 5. This CDR3 is built from 15 residues. Germline V CDR1 and CDR2: SGHRS, YFSETQ.

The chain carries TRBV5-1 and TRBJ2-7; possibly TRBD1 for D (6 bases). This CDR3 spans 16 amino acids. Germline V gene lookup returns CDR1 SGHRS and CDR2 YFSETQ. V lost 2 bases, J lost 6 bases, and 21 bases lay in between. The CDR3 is CASSLRFGQTSLEQYF. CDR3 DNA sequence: TGCGCCAGCAGCTTAAGATTTGGACAGACCTCCCTCGAGCAGTACTTC.

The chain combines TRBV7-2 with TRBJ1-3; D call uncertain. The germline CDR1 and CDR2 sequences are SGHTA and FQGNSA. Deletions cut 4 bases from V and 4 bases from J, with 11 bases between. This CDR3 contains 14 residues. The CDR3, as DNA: TGTGCCAGCAGCTCTCCCCCCCAGGGAAACACCATATATTTT. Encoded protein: CASSSPPQGNTIYF.

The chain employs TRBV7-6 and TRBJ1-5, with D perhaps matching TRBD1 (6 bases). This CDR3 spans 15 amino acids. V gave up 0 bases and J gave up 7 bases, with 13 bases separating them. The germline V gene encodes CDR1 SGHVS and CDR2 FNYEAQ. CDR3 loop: CASSLATGFGQPQHF. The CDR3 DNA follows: TGTGCCAGCAGCTTAGCGACAGGATTTGGGCAGCCCCAGCATTTT.

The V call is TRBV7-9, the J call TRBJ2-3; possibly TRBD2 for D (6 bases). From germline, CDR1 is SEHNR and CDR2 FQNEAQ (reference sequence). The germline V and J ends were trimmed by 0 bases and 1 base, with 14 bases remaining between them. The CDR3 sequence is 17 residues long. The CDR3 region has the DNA TGTGCCAGCAGCTTAGCGTCGGGGGACGGGGGCACAGATACGCAGTATTTT. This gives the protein CASSLASGDGGTDTQYF.

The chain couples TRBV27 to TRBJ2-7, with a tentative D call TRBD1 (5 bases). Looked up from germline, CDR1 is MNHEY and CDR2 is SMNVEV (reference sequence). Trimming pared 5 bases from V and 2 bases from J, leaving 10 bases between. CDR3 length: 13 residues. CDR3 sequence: CASSVSGPYEQYF. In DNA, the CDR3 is TGTGCCAGCAGTGTTTCAGGGCCCTACGAGCAGTACTTC.

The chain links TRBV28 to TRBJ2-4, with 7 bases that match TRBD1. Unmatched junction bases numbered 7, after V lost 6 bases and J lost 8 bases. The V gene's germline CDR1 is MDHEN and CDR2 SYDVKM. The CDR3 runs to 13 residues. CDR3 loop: CASSSYDRDIQYF. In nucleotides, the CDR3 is TGTGCCAGCAGCTCTTACGACAGGGACATTCAGTACTTC.

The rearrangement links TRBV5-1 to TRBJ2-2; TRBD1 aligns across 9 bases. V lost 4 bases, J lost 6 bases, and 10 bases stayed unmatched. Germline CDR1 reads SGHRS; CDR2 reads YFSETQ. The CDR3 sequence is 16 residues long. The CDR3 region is CASSERTGDSSGELFF. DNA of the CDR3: TGCGCCAGCAGCGAAAGGACAGGGGATTCTTCCGGGGAGCTGTTTTTT. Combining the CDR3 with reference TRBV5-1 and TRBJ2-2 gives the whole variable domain KAGVTQTPRYLIKTRGQQVTLSCSPISGHRSVSWYQQTPGQGLQFLFEYFSETQRNKGNFPGRFSGRQFSNSRSEMNVSTLELGDSALYLCASSERTGDSSGELFFGEGSRLTVL.

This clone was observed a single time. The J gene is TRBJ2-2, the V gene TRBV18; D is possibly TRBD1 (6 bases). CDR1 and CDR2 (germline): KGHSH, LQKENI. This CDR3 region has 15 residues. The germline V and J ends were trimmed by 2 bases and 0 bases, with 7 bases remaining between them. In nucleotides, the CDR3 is TGTGCCAGCTCACCAGGGACATCGAACACCGGGGAGCTGTTTTTT. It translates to CASSPGTSNTGELFF.

The CDR3 spells CASSDGVQETQYF. In DNA, the CDR3 is TGTGCCAGCAGTGACGGGGTCCAAGAGACCCAGTACTTC. This sequence joins TRBV2 and TRBJ2-5; D possibly corresponds to TRBD2 (5 bases). This CDR3 region has 13 residues. CDR1 and CDR2 from the germline V gene are SNHLY and FYNNEI. Trimming left V 3 bases short and J 1 base short, with 6 bases between.

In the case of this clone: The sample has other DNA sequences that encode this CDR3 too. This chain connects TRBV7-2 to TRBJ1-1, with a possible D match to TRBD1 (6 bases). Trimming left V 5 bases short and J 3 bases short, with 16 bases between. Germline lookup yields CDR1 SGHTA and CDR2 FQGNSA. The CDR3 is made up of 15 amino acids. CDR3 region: CASSPRGGGYTEAFF. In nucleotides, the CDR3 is TGTGCCAGCAGCCCTCGAGGGGGGGGGTACACTGAAGCTTTCTTT.

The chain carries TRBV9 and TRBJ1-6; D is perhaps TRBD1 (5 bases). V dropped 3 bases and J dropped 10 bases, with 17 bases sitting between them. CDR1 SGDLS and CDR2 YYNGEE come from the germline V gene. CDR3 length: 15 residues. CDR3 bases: TGTGCCAGCAGCGGCCAGGCCCAGGGCAGATCACCCCTCCACTTT. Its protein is CASSGQAQGRSPLHF.

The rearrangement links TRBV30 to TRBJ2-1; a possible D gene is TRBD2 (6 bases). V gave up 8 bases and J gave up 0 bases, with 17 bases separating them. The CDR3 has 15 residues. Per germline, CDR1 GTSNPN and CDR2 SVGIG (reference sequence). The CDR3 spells CATSRGLGSYNEQFF. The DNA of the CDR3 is TGTGCCACGTCAAGGGGACTGGGCTCCTACAATGAGCAGTTCTTC.